This passage covers 18 T cell receptor beta chains from one sample sequenced in a study of cytomegalovirus exposure and HLA in healthy donors. The PCR made use of 60 Vbeta and 13 Jbeta primers. Clones were sequenced by immunoSEQ multiplex PCR, and TCRdb holds only the in-frame ones, with some missing. The profile covers fewer than 200,000 clones, with about three quarters appearing a single time and 1.5% taken by the ten largest. Sequenced sample: PBMCs. The receptors were gathered from a girl aged 10-17 years in good health and CMV-seronegative.

The rearrangement links TRBV12-5 to TRBJ1-3; weak D call: TRBD1 (5 bases). The CDR3 contains 15 residues. The germline V gene has CDR1 LGHNT and CDR2 FRNRAP. The V and J ends lost 7 bases and 3 bases respectively, with 16 bases between them. The CDR3 reads CASALPSRVGNTIYF. CDR3 DNA sequence: TGTGCTAGTGCCCTCCCCTCCAGGGTTGGAAACACCATATATTTT.

CDR3 loop: CASTGTGDTIYF. Here the CDR3 DNA reads TGTGCCAGCACCGGGACAGGTGACACCATATATTTT. This chain joins TRBV6-6 and TRBJ1-3; 8 bases agree with TRBD1. The CDR3 is made up of 12 amino acids. V trimming: 7 bases; J trimming: 8 bases; junction bases outside the gene matches: 4. The V gene's germline CDR1 is MNHNY and CDR2 SVGAGI (reference sequence).

CDR3 in DNA: TGTGCTACCGCCTTCGGAGCCTCCAATCAGCCCCAGCATTTT. Amino acid sequence: CATAFGASNQPQHF. V is TRBV2 and J is TRBJ1-5; D unresolved. The CDR3 is 14 residues long. Germline assignment: CDR1 SNHLY and CDR2 FYNNEI.

This rearrangement joins TRBV7-9 to TRBJ2-7; possible D gene TRBD1, 6 bases. The ends were cut back, 5 bases at V and 4 bases at J, with 12 bases in the middle. The CDR3 has 13 amino acids. Germline V gene sequence: CDR1 SEHNR, CDR2 FQNEAQ (reference sequence). In DNA, the CDR3 is TGTGCCAGCAGCGCCGGGACATCGTACGAGCAGTACTTC. It encodes CASSAGTSYEQYF.

This chain joins TRBV2 and TRBJ1-1; tentative D call: TRBD1 (6 bases). From germline, CDR1 is SNHLY and CDR2 FYNNEI. V lost 4 bases and J 4 bases, leaving 10 bases between the germline ends. This CDR3 has 13 amino acids. CDR3 loop: CASSGEGGTEAFF. In DNA form, the CDR3 reads TGTGCCAGCAGTGGTGAAGGGGGCACTGAAGCTTTCTTT.

This chain connects TRBV7-9 to TRBJ2-1; TRBD2 matches at 7 bases. The V segment lost 5 bases and the J segment 10 bases; nucleotides outside the gene matches: 20. The CDR3 has 17 amino acids. From germline, CDR1 is SEHNR and CDR2 FQNEAQ (reference sequence). The CDR3 DNA is TGTGCCAGCAGCAACCGGGGGAGGGGTCCACATGGTTTGGAGCAGTTCTTC. As protein: CASSNRGRGPHGLEQFF.

V is TRBV14 and J is TRBJ1-3, with 10 nucleotides matching TRBD1. CDR1 and CDR2 from the germline V gene are SGHDN and FVKESK. V trimming: 1 base; J trimming: 2 bases; junction bases outside the gene matches: 11. The CDR3 is 19 residues long. The CDR3 coding sequence is TGTGCCAGCAGCCAAGTGCCGGGACAGGGGAAGTTTGCTGGAAACACCATATATTTT. Translation gives CASSQVPGQGKFAGNTIYF.

V and J are TRBV6-5 and TRBJ1-6; the D is unclear. V lost 2 bases and J lost 7, with 12 bases in between. The CDR3 loop spans 15 amino acids. The germline V gene encodes CDR1 MNHEY and CDR2 SVGAGI. The CDR3 DNA reads TGTGCCAGCAGTTACGCAGCGGCCTTGAATTCACCCCTCCACTTT. Protein sequence: CASSYAAALNSPLHF.

This clone was seen just once. V gene TRBV9 combines with J gene TRBJ1-1; no clear D gene. CDR1 is SGDLS and CDR2 is YYNGEE in the germline V gene. The length of the CDR3 is 13 residues. The ends were cut back, 3 bases at V and 4 bases at J, with 10 bases in the middle. The DNA for the CDR3 is TGTGCCAGCAGCGAGTTACATTCCACTGAAGCTTTCTTT. Translating it yields CASSELHSTEAFF.

V and J are TRBV5-1 and TRBJ1-1; the D is unclear. Trimming cost V 4 bases and J 0 bases, with 13 bases left between them. The CDR3 extends over 15 amino acids. Germline loops: CDR1 SGHRS, CDR2 YFSETQ. The CDR3 reads CASSPTTALNTEAFF. The CDR3 nucleotides read TGCGCCAGCAGCCCTACCACAGCCTTGAACACTGAAGCTTTCTTT.

The V and J genes are TRBV18 and TRBJ2-1; maybe TRBD2 (6 bases). This CDR3 region has 14 residues. V gave up 4 bases and J gave up 10 bases, with 17 bases separating them. Germline CDR1 reads KGHSH; CDR2 reads LQKENI. DNA for the CDR3: TGTGCCAGCTCACGGACCCTCGGAGGAGGGGAGCAGTTCTTC. Translated: CASSRTLGGGEQFF.

V and J are TRBV7-2 and TRBJ2-7; D is possibly TRBD1 (6 bases). The V gene lost 4 bases and the J gene lost 0 bases, with 25 bases spanning the gap. The CDR3 has 19 amino acids. The germline V gene has CDR1 SGHTA and CDR2 FQGNSA. CDR3 coding DNA: TGTGCCAGCAGCTATTCCGTACCCCGAGGGGGTCACCCCTCCTACGAGCAGTACTTC. Protein product: CASSYSVPRGGHPSYEQYF.

This clone is a singleton in its sample. This chain uses TRBV5-1 with TRBJ2-7, with TRBD1 identical over 7 bases. Germline loops: CDR1 SGHRS, CDR2 YFSETQ. V lost 4 bases to trimming and J lost 3 bases; unmatched junction nucleotides: 4. The CDR3 length is 13 residues. CDR3 coding DNA: TGCGCCAGCAGCACACAGGGGAACTACGAGCAGTACTTC. This codes for CASSTQGNYEQYF.

The chain uses TRBV6-6 and TRBJ1-2; weak D call: TRBD1 (5 bases). Germline V gives CDR1 MNHNY, CDR2 SVGAGI (reference sequence). Trimming removed 5 bases at V and 4 bases at J, with 5 bases between. CDR3 length: 11 amino acids. The CDR3 region is CASSDSYGYTF. The CDR3, as DNA: TGTGCCAGCAGTGACAGCTATGGCTACACCTTC.

The gene calls are TRBV9 and TRBJ1-1; tentative D call: TRBD1 (6 bases). CDR1 and CDR2 (germline): SGDLS, YYNGEE. V was shortened by 3 bases and J by 1 base, with 10 bases between the two germline ends. The CDR3 runs 14 residues. The CDR3 is CASSEGVWNTEAFF. The CDR3 nucleotides are TGTGCCAGCAGCGAGGGGGTATGGAACACTGAAGCTTTCTTT.

This chain connects TRBV18 to TRBJ1-5; D is perhaps TRBD1 (5 bases). Trimming took 6 bases from V and 4 from J, leaving 13 bases between them. Germline assignment: CDR1 KGHSH and CDR2 LQKENI. This CDR3 has 14 residues. For the CDR3, the DNA is TGTGCCAGCTCTCGGGAGGAGGGGAATCAGCCCCAGCATTTT. It encodes CASSREEGNQPQHF.

This clone was seen once. The genes are TRBV2 and TRBJ1-6; a weak D match, TRBD1 (6 bases). V was pared by 4 bases and J by 2 bases, with 15 bases between. Germline V gene sequence: CDR1 SNHLY, CDR2 FYNNEI. The CDR3 extends over 17 amino acids. The CDR3 DNA is TGTGCCAGCAGTGGCGCCAGGGGAATAGCCTATAATTCACCCCTCCACTTT. It translates to CASSGARGIAYNSPLHF.

A note on this clone: A junction end diverges from the germline sequence, so it may reflect a read error. The chain employs TRBV7-2 and TRBJ2-7, with TRBD1 matching 7 bases. The CDR3 sequence is 15 residues long. Looked up from germline, CDR1 is SGHTA and CDR2 is FQGNSA. CDR3 nucleotides: TGTGCCAGCAGCTTAGCGGGACAGCGATCCTACGGGCAGTACTTC. Residues: CASSLAGQRSYGQYF.